This entry is about one TCR beta chain. Produced via immunoSEQ multiplex PCR; TCRdb's table is partial and in-frame only. This sample has around 73,000 clones, with over 90% found just once. The data belong to a study of technical replicates of blood from several donors. The CDR3 is 13 amino acids. Trimming removed 6 bases at V and 5 bases at J, with 14 bases between. From germline, CDR1 is MNHEY and CDR2 SVGAGI. Sequenced sample: PBMCs. The origin of this receptor is a human donor in good health. Some clones in this sample may be carry-over from other donors' samples. J is TRBJ2-7 and V is TRBV6-5; TRBD1 is a possible D gene (5 bases). CDR3 sequence reads: CASSAGSKDEQYF. The CDR3 nucleotides read TGTGCCAGCAGCGCAGGGTCTAAGGACGAGCAGTACTTC.